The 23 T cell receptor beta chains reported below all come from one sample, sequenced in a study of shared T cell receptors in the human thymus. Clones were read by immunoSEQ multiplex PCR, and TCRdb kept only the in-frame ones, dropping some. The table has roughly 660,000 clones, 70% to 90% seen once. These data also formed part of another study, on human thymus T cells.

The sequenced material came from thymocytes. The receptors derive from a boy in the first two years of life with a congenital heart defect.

In nucleotides, the CDR3 is TGTGCCAGCAGTTTGGAGGGTCCCTACGAGCAGTACTTC. It translates to CASSLEGPYEQYF. The V and J genes are TRBV28 and TRBJ2-7, with a tentative D call TRBD2 (6 bases). The germline V gene encodes CDR1 MDHEN and CDR2 SYDVKM. This CDR3 is built from 13 residues. Trimming removed 3 bases at V and 2 bases at J, with 8 bases between.

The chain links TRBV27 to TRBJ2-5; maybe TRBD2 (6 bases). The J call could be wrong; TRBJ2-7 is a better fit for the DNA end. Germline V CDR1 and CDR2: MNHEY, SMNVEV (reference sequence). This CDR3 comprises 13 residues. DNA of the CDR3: TGTGCCAGCAGGGTTCCCGGGCGGGGCGAGCAGTACTTC. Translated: CASRVPGRGEQYF.

The CDR3 loop is CASRTGTGNTGELFF. DNA of the CDR3: TGTGCCAGCAGGACCGGGACAGGGAACACCGGGGAGCTGTTTTTT. J is TRBJ2-2 and V is TRBV7-2; 8 bases line up with TRBD1. CDR1 SGHTA and CDR2 FQGNSA come from the germline V gene. The CDR3 has 15 amino acids. With V trimmed by 6 bases and J by 1 base, 4 bases remained unmatched.

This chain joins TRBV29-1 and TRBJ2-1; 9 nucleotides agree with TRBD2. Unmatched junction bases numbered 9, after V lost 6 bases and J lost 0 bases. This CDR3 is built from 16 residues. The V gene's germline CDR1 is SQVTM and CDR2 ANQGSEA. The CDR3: CSVATSGTSSYNEQFF. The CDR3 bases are TGCAGCGTGGCGACTAGCGGCACAAGCTCCTACAATGAGCAGTTCTTC.

CDR3 sequence: CASSRTRPDTQYF. DNA of the CDR3: TGTGCCAGCAGTCGGACTAGACCAGATACGCAGTATTTT. The chain uses TRBV6-6 and TRBJ2-3, with 7 nucleotides matching TRBD2. Losses at the gene ends were 5 bases for V and 4 bases for J; bases not matched to a gene: 3. CDR1 and CDR2 from the germline V gene are MNHNY and SVGAGI (reference sequence). The CDR3 runs to 13 residues.

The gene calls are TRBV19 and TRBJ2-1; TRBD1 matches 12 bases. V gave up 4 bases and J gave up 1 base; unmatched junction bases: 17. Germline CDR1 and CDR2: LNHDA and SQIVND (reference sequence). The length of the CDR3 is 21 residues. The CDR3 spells CASSRPRDRGPIIMSYNEQFF. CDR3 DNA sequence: TGTGCCAGTAGTAGGCCCCGGGACAGGGGGCCAATCATAATGTCCTACAATGAGCAGTTCTTC.

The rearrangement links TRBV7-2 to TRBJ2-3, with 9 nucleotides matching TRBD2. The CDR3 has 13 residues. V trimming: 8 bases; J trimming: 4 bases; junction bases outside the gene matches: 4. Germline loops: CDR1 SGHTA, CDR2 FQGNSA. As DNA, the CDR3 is TGTGCCAGCCGCGGGAGGGCCCCAGATACGCAGTATTTT. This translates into CASRGRAPDTQYF.

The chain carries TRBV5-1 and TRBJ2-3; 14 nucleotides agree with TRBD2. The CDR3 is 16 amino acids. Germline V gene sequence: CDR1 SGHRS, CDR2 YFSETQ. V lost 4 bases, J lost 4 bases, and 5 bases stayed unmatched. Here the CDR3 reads CASSGGLAGDSDTQYF. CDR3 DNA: TGCGCCAGCAGCGGGGGACTAGCGGGAGATTCAGATACGCAGTATTTT.

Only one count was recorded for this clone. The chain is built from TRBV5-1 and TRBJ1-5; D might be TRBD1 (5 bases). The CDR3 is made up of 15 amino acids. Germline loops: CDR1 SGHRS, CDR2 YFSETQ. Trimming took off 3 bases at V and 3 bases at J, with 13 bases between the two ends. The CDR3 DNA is TGCGCCAGCAGCTCGGATGGGGCCGCCAATCAGCCCCAGCATTTT. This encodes CASSSDGAANQPQHF.

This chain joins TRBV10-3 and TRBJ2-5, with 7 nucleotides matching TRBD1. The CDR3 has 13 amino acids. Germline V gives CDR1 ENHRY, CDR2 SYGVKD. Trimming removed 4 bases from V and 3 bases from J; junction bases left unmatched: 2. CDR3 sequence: CAISVGTEETQYF. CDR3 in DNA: TGTGCCATCAGTGTTGGGACAGAAGAGACCCAGTACTTC.

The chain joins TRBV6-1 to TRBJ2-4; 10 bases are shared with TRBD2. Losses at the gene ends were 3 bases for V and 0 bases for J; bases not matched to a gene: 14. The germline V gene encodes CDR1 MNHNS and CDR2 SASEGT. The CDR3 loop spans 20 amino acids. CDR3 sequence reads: CASSEGCDGRLAGAKNIQYF. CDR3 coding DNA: TGTGCCAGCAGTGAGGGATGTGACGGACGACTAGCGGGAGCCAAAAACATTCAGTACTTC.

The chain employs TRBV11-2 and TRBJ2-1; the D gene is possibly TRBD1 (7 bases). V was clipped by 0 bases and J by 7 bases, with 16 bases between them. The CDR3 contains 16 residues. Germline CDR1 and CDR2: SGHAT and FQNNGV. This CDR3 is CASSLDQGGGPNEQFF. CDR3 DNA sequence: TGTGCCAGCAGCTTAGATCAGGGGGGAGGCCCGAATGAGCAGTTCTTC.

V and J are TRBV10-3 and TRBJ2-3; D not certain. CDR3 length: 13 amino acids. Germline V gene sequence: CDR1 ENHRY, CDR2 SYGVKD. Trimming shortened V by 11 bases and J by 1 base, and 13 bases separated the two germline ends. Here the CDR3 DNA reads TGTGCCTCCACATCTTCCCGCACAGATACGCAGTATTTT. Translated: CASTSSRTDTQYF.

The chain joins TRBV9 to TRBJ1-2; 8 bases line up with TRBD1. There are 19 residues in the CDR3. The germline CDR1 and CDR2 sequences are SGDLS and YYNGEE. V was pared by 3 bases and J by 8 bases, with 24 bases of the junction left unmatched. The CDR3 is CASSATEPGTGYRKGGYTF. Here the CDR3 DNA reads TGTGCCAGCAGCGCCACAGAACCTGGGACAGGCTACAGAAAAGGCGGCTACACCTTC.

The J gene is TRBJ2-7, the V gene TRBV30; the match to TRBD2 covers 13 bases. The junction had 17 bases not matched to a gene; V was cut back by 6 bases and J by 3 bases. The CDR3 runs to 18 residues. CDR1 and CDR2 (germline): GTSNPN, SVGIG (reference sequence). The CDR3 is CACRRGLAGKGANYEQYF. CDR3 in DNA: TGTGCCTGCCGAAGGGGACTAGCGGGAAAGGGGGCCAACTACGAGCAGTACTTC.

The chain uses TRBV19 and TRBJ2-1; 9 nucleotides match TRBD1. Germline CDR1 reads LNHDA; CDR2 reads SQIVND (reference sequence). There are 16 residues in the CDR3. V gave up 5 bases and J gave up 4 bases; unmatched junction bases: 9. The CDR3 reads CASSALSGTGYNEQFF. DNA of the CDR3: TGTGCCAGTAGTGCTCTATCCGGGACAGGGTACAATGAGCAGTTCTTC.

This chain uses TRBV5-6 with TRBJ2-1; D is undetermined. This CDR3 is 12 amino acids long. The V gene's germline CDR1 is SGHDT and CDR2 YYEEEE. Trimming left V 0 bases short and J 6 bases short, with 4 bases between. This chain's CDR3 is CASSLVSNEQFF. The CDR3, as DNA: TGTGCCAGCAGCTTGGTCAGCAATGAGCAGTTCTTC.

In nucleotides, the CDR3 is TGTGCCAGCAGCCAAGACGGGGGGGGAGAGACCCAGTACTTC. Translated, it gives CASSQDGGGETQYF. The J gene is TRBJ2-5, the V gene TRBV14; 8 nucleotides line up with TRBD2. The CDR3 length is 14 residues. The V segment lost 0 bases and the J segment 4 bases; nucleotides outside the gene matches: 1. Germline CDR1 reads SGHDN; CDR2 reads FVKESK.

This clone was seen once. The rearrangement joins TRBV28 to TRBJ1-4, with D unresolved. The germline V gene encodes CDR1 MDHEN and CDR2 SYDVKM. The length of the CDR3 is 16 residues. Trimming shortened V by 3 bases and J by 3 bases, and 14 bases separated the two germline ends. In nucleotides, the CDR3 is TGTGCCAGCAGTTTGGGGAGCCTAGACCCTAATGAAAAACTGTTTTTT. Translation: CASSLGSLDPNEKLFF.

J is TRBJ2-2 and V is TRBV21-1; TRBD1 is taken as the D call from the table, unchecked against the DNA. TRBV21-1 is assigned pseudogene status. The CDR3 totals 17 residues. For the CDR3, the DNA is TGTGCCAGCAGCCCGCCCCACGGACAGGCGGACACCGGGGAGCTGTTTTTT. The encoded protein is CASSPPHGQADTGELFF.

CDR3 DNA sequence: TGTGCCATCGGGGGGGGAAGTAAGACAGATACGCAGTATTTT. This sequence encodes CAIGGGSKTDTQYF. V and J are TRBV10-3 and TRBJ2-3; 7 bases match TRBD2. CDR3 length equals 14 residues. Germline values: CDR1 ENHRY, CDR2 SYGVKD. Trimming took 8 bases from V and 3 from J; bases not matched to a gene: 8.

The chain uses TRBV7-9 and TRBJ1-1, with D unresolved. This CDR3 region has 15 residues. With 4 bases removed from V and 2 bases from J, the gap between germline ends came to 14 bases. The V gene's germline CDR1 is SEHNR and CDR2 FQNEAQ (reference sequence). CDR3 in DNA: TGTGCCAGCAGCTCTCGCCTCATAGTTAACACTGAAGCTTTCTTT. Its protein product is CASSSRLIVNTEAFF.

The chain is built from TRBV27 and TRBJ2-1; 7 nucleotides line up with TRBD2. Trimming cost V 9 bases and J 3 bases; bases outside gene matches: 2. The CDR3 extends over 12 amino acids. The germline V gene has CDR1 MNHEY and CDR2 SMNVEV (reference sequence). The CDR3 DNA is TGTGCCAGTCGGGGGGACTACAATGAGCAGTTCTTC. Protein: CASRGDYNEQFF.